This T cell receptor (beta chain) was identified in a study of control samples from healthy donors and cancer patients. Data came from immunoSEQ multiplex PCR; TCRdb stores just in-frame clones and leaves some out. Of about 110,000 clones listed, just over 90% are singletons. This clone was observed once. The sequencing input was blood. The origin of this receptor is a human donor in good health. The donor label of this sample is uncertain.

CDR3 protein: CAIMGTSGDEVDTQYF. In DNA form, the CDR3 reads TGTGCCATCATGGGGACTAGCGGGGACGAGGTAGATACGCAGTATTTT. This chain links TRBV10-3 with TRBJ2-3, with 13 nucleotides matching TRBD2. Trimming took 7 bases from V and 5 from J; bases not matched to a gene: 9. The CDR3 covers 16 residues. The germline CDR1 and CDR2 sequences are ENHRY and SYGVKD.